This T cell receptor beta chain was recovered during a study of blood T cell repertoires in COVID-19. Study summary: The study drew acute and convalescent COVID-19 samples from the United States, Italy and Spain. Sample material is recorded as cDNA or gDNA derived from T cells, B-cell-depleted T cells, or PBMCs.

Germline V CDR1 and CDR2: SGHTS, YDEGEE. The CDR3 spans 16 residues. With V trimmed by 4 bases and J by 2 bases, 6 bases remained unmatched. Here immunoSEQ multiplex PCR was the method, and the copy in TCRdb shows in-frame clones only, minus some. The data hold about 100,000 clones, with 90% observed a single time. This TCR was sampled from a man aged 50 to 60 with acute or convalescent COVID-19. Sequenced material: peripheral blood. This chain joins TRBV5-8 and TRBJ2-3; 11 nucleotides agree with TRBD2. In DNA form, the CDR3 reads TGTGCCAGCAGCCTCGGGACTAGCGGCTACACAGATACGCAGTATTTT. Protein sequence: CASSLGTSGYTDTQYF.